What follows are 7 T cell receptor beta chains derived from one specimen sequenced in a study of response to subunit inactivated influenza vaccine (dated by TCRdb to the late 2010s). To prepare the library, RT-PCR was applied. TCRdb lists the instrument as Illumina HiSeq 2500. TCRdb handled the public reads itself, with Q25 trimming in fastp and clone calling in MiXCR, and kept productive beta chains. Rows with one shared CDR3 protein collapse into an entry with the most common genes and DNA. The sample table records around 650,000 distinct CDR3 sequences; 15% to 18% of these occur just once. The ten biggest clones cover under 14% of the sample. The material sequenced was PBMCs from blood, taken 11 to 12 days after vaccination. The receptor source for this set is a man in his forties or fifties who received an inactivated influenza vaccine. Donor details come from another sample of the same person, matched by shared clones.

This clonotype was seen a few times. The chain couples TRBV5-1 to TRBJ2-5, with 7 nucleotides matching TRBD1. Per germline, CDR1 SGHRS and CDR2 YFSETQ. The CDR3 is 15 residues long. V lost 0 bases to trimming and J lost 4 bases; unmatched junction nucleotides: 6. The CDR3 loop is CASSLGQGITETQYF. The CDR3 DNA is TGCGCCAGCAGCTTGGGACAGGGTATCACAGAGACCCAGTACTTC.

There are a few counts of this clonotype. This chain links TRBV28 with TRBJ1-5, with 7 bases aligning to TRBD1. With V trimmed by 6 bases and J by 0 bases, 5 bases remained unmatched. This CDR3 region has 15 residues. CDR1 is MDHEN and CDR2 is SYDVKM in the germline V gene. The CDR3 bases are TGTGCCAGCAGAACCGGGACAGCTAGCAATCAGCCCCAGCATTTT. It specifies CASRTGTASNQPQHF. Full variable domain (remainder filled in from reference TRBV28 and TRBJ1-5): DVKVTQSSRYLVKRTGEKVFLECVQDMDHENMFWYRQDPGLGLRLIYFSYDVKMKEKGDIPEGYSVSREKKERFSLILESASTNQTSMYLCASRTGTASNQPQHFGDGTRLSIL.

This clonotype was recorded a few times. This rearrangement joins TRBV6-2 or TRBV6-3 to TRBJ2-7, with TRBD1 as a possible D gene (5 bases). V gave up 6 bases and J gave up 3 bases, with 18 bases separating them. Germline CDR1 reads MNHEY; CDR2 reads SVGEGT. This CDR3 has 15 amino acids. The CDR3 loop reads CASRPTESRVYEQYF. As DNA, the CDR3 is TGTGCCAGCAGACCGACAGAGTCTAGGGTCTACGAGCAGTACTTC.

In its sample, this clonotype was seen a few times. The chain links TRBV7-2 to TRBJ2-3; 11 bases are a match to TRBD2. This CDR3 spans 16 amino acids. Per the germline V gene, CDR1 is SGHTA and CDR2 is FQGNSA. The junction had 5 bases not matched to a gene; V was cut back by 5 bases and J by 1 base. The CDR3 loop is CASSHLSGRGTDTQYF. The DNA for the CDR3 is TGTGCCAGCAGCCATCTTAGCGGGAGGGGCACAGATACGCAGTATTTT. Variable domain in full (rest from reference TRBV7-2 and TRBJ2-3): GAGVSQSPSNKVTEKGKDVELRCDPISGHTALYWYRQSLGQGLEFLIYFQGNSAPDKSGLPSDRFSAERTGGSVSTLTIQRTQQEDSAVYLCASSHLSGRGTDTQYFGPGTRLTVL.

The chain carries TRBV10-3 and TRBJ2-7; D might be TRBD2 (5 bases). With 7 bases removed from V and 6 bases from J, the gap between germline ends came to 19 bases. The CDR3 is 14 residues long. CDR1 and CDR2 from the germline V gene are ENHRY and SYGVKD. The CDR3 protein is CAIKGGPGIGEQYF. CDR3 DNA: TGTGCCATCAAAGGAGGACCCGGAATAGGCGAGCAGTACTTC.

The chain joins TRBV6-1 to TRBJ2-7; 10 nucleotides agree with TRBD1. CDR3 size: 15 residues. Trimming at V came to 3 bases and at J to 2 bases, leaving 4 bases not matched to a gene. Germline CDR1 is MNHNS and CDR2 is SASEGT. CDR3 bases: TGTGCCAGCAGTGATTTCGGGACAGGGGCCTACGAGCAGTACTTC. It yields the protein CASSDFGTGAYEQYF.

This clonotype was seen only a few times. J is TRBJ2-6 and V is TRBV20-1; D might be TRBD1 (6 bases). Looked up from germline, CDR1 is DFQATT and CDR2 is SNEGSKA (reference sequence). Trimming shortened V by 6 bases and J by 0 bases, and 9 bases separated the two germline ends. The CDR3 extends over 14 amino acids. The CDR3 spells CSATDSSGANVLTF. CDR3 DNA sequence: TGCAGTGCCACGGACAGCTCTGGGGCCAACGTCCTGACTTTC.